A single sample is the source of the 2 T cell receptor beta chains below, sequenced in a study of cytomegalovirus exposure and HLA in healthy donors. This PCR relied on a set of 60 Vbeta primers and 13 Jbeta primers. Clones were read by immunoSEQ multiplex PCR, and TCRdb kept only the in-frame ones, dropping some. The sample shows some 160,000 clones, 60% to 80% of them seen only once. Sequenced input: PBMCs. These receptors all stem from a male donor in good health and CMV-seronegative.

J is TRBJ2-5 and V is TRBV4-3, with D perhaps TRBD2 (6 bases). CDR3 length equals 15 residues. Per the germline V gene, CDR1 is LGHNA and CDR2 is YSLEER. Trimming stripped 0 bases from V and 1 base from J, with 9 bases between. The CDR3 is CASSQDFGGQETQYF. DNA for the CDR3: TGCGCCAGCAGCCAAGACTTCGGGGGCCAAGAGACCCAGTACTTC.

A single count supports this clone. V usage is TRBV19 and J usage is TRBJ2-3; the D gene is possibly TRBD2 (6 bases). V was shortened by 0 bases and J by 0 bases, with 16 bases between the two germline ends. This CDR3 region has 18 residues. The germline CDR1 and CDR2 sequences are LNHDA and SQIVND (reference sequence). The CDR3 DNA reads as TGTGCCAGTAGTATAGATAGCCTATCCGGGACTAGCACAGATACGCAGTATTTT. It yields the protein CASSIDSLSGTSTDTQYF.